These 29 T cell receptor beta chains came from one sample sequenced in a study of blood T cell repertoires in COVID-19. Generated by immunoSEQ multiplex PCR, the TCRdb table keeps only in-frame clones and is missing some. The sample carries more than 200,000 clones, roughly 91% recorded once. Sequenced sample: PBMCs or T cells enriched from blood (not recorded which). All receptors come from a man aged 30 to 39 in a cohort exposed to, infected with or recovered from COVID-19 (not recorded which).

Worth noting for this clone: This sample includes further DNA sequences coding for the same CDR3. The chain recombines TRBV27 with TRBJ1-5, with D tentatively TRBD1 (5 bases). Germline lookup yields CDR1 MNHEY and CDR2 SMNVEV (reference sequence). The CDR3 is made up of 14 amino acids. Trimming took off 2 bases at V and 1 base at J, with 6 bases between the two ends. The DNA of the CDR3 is TGTGCCAGCAGTTTAGGGGGGAGCAATCAGCCCCAGCATTTT. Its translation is CASSLGGSNQPQHF.

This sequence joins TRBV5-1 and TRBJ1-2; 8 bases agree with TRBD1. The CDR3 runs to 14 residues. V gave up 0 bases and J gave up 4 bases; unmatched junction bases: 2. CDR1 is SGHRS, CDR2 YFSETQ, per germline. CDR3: CASSLGQGFYGYTF. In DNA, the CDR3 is TGCGCCAGCAGCTTGGGACAGGGGTTCTATGGCTACACCTTC.

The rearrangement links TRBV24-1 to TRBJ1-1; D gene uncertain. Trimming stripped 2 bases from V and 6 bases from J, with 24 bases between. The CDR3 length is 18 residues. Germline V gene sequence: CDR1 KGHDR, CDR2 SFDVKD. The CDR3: CATSDSRVSAVGSAEAFF. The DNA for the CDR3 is TGTGCCACCAGTGATTCTCGGGTGTCGGCAGTTGGTAGTGCTGAAGCTTTCTTT.

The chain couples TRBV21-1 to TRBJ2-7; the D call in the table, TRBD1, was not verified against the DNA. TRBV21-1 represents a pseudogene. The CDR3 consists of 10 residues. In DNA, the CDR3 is TGTGCCAGATTACATTACGAGCAGTACTTC. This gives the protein CARLHYEQYF.

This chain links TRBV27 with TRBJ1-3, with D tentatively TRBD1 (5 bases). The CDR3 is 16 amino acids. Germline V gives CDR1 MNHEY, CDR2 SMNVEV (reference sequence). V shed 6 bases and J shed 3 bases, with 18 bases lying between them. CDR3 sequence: CASRQGSSSRGNTIYF. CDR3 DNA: TGTGCCAGCAGGCAGGGCTCGTCCTCCCGTGGAAACACCATATATTTT.

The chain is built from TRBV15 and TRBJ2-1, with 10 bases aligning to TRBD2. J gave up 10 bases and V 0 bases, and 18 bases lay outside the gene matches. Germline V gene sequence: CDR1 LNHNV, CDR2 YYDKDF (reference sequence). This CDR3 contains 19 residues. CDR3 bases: TGTGCCACCAGCAGAGATATCGACGTTCCGGGACTAGCGTCGGGGGAGCAGTTCTTC. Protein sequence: CATSRDIDVPGLASGEQFF.

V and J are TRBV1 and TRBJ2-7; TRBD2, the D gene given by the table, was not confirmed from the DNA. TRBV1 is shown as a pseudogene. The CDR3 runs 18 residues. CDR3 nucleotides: TGCACCAGCAGCCAGGCTATCGACTCGCCCCCCATCCTCTACGAGCAGTACTTC. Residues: CTSSQAIDSPPILYEQYF.

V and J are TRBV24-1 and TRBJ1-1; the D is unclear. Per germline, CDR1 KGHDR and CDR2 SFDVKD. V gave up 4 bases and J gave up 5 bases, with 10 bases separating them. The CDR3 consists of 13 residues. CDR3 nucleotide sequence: TGTGCCACCAGTGAAGGGCGCGGGACTGAAGCTTTCTTT. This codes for CATSEGRGTEAFF.

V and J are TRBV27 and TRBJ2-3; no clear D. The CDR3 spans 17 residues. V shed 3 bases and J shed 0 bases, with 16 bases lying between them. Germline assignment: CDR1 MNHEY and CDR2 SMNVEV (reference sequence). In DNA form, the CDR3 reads TGTGCCAGCAGTTTGACGTCTGCAGCGACTAGCACAGATACGCAGTATTTT. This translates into CASSLTSAATSTDTQYF.

CDR3 DNA: TGTGCCAGCAGCGCAGCGGGTAACTCACGGGTTACGAGAGCTTTCTTT. Protein sequence: CASSAAGNSRVTRAFF. The chain employs TRBV13 and TRBJ1-1; D uncertain. The germline V gene encodes CDR1 PRHDT and CDR2 FYEKMQ (reference sequence). This CDR3 has 16 residues. The V end lost 5 bases, the J end lost 10 bases, and 26 bases lay between the germline ends.

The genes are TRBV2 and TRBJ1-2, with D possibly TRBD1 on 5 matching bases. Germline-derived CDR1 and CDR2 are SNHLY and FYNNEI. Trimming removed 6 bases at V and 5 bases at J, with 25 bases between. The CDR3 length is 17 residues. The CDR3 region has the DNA TGTGCCAGCAGCTTGGCAGGCAGGGCCTTCGGGGGGTATGGCTACACCTTC. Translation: CASSLAGRAFGGYGYTF.

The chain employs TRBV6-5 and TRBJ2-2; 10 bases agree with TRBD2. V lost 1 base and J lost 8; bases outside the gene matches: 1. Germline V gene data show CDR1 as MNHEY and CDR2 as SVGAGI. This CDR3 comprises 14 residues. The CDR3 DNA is TGTGCCAGCAGTTACTGGACTAGCGGTGGGGAGCTGTTTTTT. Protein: CASSYWTSGGELFF.

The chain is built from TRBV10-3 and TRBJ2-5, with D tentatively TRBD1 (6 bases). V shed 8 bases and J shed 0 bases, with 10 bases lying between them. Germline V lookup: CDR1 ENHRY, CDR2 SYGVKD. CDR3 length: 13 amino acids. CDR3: CAIGGQDQETQYF. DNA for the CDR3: TGTGCCATCGGGGGCCAGGACCAAGAGACCCAGTACTTC.

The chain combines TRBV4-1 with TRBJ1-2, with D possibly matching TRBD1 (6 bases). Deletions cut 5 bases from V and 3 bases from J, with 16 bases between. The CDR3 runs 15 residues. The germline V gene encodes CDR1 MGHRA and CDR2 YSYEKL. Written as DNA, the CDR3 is TGCGCCAGCAGCGAAAAGGCAGGGGCCGACTATGGCTACACCTTC. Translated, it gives CASSEKAGADYGYTF.

As DNA, the CDR3 is TGTGCCAGCAGCCAAGGGTTAGTGCGGACAGGGGGCCTCAGCTCCTACGAGCAGTACTTC. As protein: CASSQGLVRTGGLSSYEQYF. This chain links TRBV3-1 (or the pseudogene TRBV3-2) with TRBJ2-7, with 11 bases aligning to TRBD1. The CDR3 has 20 residues. V was clipped by 1 base and J by 0 bases; unmatched bases: 14. From germline, CDR1 is LGHDT and CDR2 YNNKEL (reference sequence).

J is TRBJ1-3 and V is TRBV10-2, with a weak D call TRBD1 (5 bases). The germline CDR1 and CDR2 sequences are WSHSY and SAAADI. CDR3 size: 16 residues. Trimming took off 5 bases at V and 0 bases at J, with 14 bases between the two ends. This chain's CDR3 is CASSRGLSGSGNTIYF. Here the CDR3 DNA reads TGCGCCAGCAGTCGGGGACTCTCTGGCTCTGGAAACACCATATATTTT.

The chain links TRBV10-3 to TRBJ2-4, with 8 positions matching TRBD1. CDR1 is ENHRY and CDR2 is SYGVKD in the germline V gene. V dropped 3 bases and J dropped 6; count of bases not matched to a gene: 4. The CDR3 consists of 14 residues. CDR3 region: CAISESGQANIQYF. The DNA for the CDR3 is TGTGCCATCAGTGAATCGGGACAGGCAAACATTCAGTACTTC.

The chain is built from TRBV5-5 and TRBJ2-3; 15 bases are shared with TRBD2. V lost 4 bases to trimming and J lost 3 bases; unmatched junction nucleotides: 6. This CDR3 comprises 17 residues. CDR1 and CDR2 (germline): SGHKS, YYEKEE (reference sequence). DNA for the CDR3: TGTGCCAGCAGCCCCGGAGGGACTAGCGGGAGGACAGATACGCAGTATTTT. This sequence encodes CASSPGGTSGRTDTQYF.

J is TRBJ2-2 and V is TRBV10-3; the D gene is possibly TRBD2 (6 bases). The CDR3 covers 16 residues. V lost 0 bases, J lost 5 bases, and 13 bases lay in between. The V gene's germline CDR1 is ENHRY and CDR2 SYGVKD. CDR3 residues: CAISESSSATTGELFF. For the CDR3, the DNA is TGTGCCATCAGTGAGTCGTCTAGCGCAACAACCGGGGAGCTGTTTTTT.

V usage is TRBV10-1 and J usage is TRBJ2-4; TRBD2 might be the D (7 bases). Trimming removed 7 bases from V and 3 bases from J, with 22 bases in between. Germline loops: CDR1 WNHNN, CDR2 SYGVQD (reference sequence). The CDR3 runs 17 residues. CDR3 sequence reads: CASTRGGQVLVKNIQYF. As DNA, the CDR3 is TGCGCCAGCACGAGGGGGGGCCAGGTCTTGGTCAAAAACATTCAGTACTTC.

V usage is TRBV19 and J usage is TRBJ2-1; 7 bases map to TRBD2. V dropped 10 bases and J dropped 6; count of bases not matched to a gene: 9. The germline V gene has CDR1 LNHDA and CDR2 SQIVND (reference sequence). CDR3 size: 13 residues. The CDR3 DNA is TGTGCCACTTCGACTAGCTTCCGCAATGAGCAGTTCTTC. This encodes CATSTSFRNEQFF.

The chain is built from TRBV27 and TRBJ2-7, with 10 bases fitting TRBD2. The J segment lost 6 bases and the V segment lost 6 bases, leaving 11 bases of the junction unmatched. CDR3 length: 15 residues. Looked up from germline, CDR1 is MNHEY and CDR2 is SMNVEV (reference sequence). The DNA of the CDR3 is TGTGCCAGCAGACCCGGCGGGCTAGCGGGAGTCGAGCAGTACTTC. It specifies CASRPGGLAGVEQYF.

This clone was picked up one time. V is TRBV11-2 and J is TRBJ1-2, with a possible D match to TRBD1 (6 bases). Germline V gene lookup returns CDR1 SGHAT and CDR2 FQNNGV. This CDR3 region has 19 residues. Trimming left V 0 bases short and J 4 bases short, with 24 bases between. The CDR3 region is CASSLDGPQGPYPPYGYTF. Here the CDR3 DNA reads TGTGCCAGCAGCTTAGATGGCCCACAGGGCCCGTATCCCCCCTATGGCTACACCTTC.

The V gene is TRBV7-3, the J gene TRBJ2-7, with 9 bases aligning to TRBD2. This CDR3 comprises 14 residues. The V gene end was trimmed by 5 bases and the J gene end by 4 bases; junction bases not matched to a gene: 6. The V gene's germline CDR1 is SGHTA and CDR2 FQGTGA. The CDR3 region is CASSPQREEYEQYF. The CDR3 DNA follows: TGTGCCAGCAGCCCCCAGCGGGAGGAGTACGAGCAGTACTTC.

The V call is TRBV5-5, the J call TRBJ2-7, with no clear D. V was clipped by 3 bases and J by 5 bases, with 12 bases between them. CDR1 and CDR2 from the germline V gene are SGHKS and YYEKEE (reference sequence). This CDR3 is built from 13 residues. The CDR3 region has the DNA TGTGCCAGCAGCTATATCGCTGGAGACGAGCAGTACTTC. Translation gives CASSYIAGDEQYF.

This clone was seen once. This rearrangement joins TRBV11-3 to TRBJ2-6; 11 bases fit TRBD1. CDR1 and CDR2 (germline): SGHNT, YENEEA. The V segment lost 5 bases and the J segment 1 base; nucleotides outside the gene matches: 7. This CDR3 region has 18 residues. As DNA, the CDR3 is TGTGCCAGCAGCCCGGGACAGGGGGGTCATTCTGGGGCCAACGTCCTGACTTTC. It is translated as CASSPGQGGHSGANVLTF.

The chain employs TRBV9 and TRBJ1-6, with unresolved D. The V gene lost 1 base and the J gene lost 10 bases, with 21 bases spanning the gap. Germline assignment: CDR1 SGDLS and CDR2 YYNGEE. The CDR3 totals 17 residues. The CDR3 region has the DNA TGTGCCAGCAGCGTATTCGAGTTCCCTGCTTATCAATCACCCCTCCACTTT. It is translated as CASSVFEFPAYQSPLHF.

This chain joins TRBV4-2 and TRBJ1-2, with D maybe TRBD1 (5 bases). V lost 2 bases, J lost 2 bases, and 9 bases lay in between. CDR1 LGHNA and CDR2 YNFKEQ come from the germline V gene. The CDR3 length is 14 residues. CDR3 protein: CASSQPGLNYGYTF. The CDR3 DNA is TGTGCCAGCAGCCAACCAGGGCTAAACTATGGCTACACCTTC.

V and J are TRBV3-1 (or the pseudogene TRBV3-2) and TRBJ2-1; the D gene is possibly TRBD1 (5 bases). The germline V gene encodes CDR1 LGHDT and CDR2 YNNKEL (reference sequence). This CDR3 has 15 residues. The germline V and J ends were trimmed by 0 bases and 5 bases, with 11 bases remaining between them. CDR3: CASSQDARAHNEQFF. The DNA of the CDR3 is TGTGCCAGCAGCCAAGATGCCAGGGCCCACAATGAGCAGTTCTTC.